This TCR beta chain emerged from a study of blood T cell repertoires in COVID-19. In the study overall: Acute and convalescent COVID-19 samples came from the United States, Italy and Spain. The analysed material was cDNA or gDNA that came from T cells, B-cell-depleted T cells, or PBMCs.

In the authors' methods: The assay estimated nucleated cells by amplifying reference gene primers. Clones were sequenced by immunoSEQ multiplex PCR, and TCRdb holds only the in-frame ones, with some missing. D and trimming come from the DNA, and the V and J calls and clone size come from that table. The profile shows about 210,000 clones, around 88% of them singletons. The CDR3 spans 15 residues. J gave up 9 bases and V 0 bases, and 5 bases lay outside the gene matches. Germline-derived CDR1 and CDR2 are LGHNA and YSLEER. Sample: peripheral blood. The TCR originated in a man aged 50-60 years with active or convalescent COVID-19. The chain couples TRBV4-3 to TRBJ1-5, with TRBD1 identical over 10 bases. The CDR3 loop reads CASSQDLGQGTPQHF. In DNA form, the CDR3 reads TGCGCCAGCAGCCAAGATCTGGGACAGGGGACGCCCCAGCATTTT.